This T cell receptor (beta chain) was documented in a study of T cells expressing NK-cell markers. Overall study: With respect to HCMV, seven of the eight sequenced donors were seropositive, and one was seronegative. Broader study findings: Dominance of the CD3+CD56-NKG2C+ fraction by these clonotypes also held in a few donors.

From its re-call of the 5' RACE reads, TCRdb lists each CDR3 protein once, without DNA. The sample table sets out a few hundred thousand distinct CDR3 sequences. Germline CDR1 and CDR2: SGHDN and FVKESK. This CDR3 is 13 amino acids long. Note on this clonotype: Antigen unknown.

The chain couples TRBV14 to TRBJ2-7. The sequencing sample was made of blood T cells: a sorted CD56 or NKG2C T cell subset, CD4+ or CD8+ T cells, or bulk PBMC T cells (not recorded which). This TCR derives from a man aged 18-70 years in good health. The CDR3 here is CASSQDFTLEQYF.